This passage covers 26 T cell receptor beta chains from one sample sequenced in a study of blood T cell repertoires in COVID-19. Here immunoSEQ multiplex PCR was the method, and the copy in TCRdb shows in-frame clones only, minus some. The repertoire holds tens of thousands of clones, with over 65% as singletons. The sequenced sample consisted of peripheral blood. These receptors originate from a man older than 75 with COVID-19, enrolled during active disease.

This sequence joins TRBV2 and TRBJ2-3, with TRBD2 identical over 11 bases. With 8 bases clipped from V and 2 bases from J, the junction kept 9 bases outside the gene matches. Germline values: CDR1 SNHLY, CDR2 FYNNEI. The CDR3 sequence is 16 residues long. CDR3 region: CASQLAGVATTDTQYF. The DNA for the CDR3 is TGTGCCAGCCAACTAGCGGGAGTTGCGACCACAGATACGCAGTATTTT.

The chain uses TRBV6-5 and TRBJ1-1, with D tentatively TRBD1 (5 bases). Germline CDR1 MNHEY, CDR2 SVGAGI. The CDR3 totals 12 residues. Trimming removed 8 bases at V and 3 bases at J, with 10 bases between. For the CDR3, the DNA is TGTGCCAGCGAAAAGGGGTACACTGAAGCTTTCTTT. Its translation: CASEKGYTEAFF.

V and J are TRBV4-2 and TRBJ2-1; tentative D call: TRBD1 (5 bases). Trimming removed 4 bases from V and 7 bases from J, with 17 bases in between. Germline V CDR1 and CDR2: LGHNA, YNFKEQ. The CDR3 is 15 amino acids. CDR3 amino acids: CASSPQPQDRNEQFF. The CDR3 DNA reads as TGTGCCAGCAGCCCCCAGCCACAGGATAGGAATGAGCAGTTCTTC.

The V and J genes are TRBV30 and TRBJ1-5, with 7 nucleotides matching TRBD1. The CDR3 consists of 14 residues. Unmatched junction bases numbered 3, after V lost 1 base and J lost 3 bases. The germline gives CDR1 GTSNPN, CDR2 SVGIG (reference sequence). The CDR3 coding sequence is TGTGCCTGGAGTGAGGGACAGTACAATCAGCCCCAGCATTTT. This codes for CAWSEGQYNQPQHF.

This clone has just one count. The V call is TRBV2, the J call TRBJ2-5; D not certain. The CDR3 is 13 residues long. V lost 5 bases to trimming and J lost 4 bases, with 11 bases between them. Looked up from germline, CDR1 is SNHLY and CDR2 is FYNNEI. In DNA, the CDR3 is TGTGCCAGCAGTCAAAACAGCCTAGAGACCCAGTACTTC. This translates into CASSQNSLETQYF.

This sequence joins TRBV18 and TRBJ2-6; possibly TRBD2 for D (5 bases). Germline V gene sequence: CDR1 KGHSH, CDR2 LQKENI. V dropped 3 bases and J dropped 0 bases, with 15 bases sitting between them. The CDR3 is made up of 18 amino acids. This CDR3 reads CASSPQGWTPSGANVLTF. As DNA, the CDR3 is TGTGCCAGCTCACCTCAAGGGTGGACTCCCTCTGGGGCCAACGTCCTGACTTTC.

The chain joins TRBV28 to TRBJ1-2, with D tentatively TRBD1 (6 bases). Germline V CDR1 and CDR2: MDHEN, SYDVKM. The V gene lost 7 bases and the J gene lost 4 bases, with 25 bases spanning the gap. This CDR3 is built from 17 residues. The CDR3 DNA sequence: TGTGCCAGCACCTTAGGGGGACATGGGGCCCTTAGCTATGGCTACACCTTC. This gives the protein CASTLGGHGALSYGYTF.

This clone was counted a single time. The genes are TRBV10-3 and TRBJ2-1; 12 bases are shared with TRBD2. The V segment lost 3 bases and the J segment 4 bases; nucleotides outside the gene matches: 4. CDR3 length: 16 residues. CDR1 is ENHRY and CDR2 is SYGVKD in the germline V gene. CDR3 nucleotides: TGTGCCATCAGTGACTCGGGACTAGCGGGTTACAATGAGCAGTTCTTC. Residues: CAISDSGLAGYNEQFF.

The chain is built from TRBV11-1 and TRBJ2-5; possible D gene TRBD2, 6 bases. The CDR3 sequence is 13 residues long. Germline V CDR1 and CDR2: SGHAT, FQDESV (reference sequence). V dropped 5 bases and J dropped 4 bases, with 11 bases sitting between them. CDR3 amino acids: CASSRGNGETQYF. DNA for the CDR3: TGTGCCAGCAGCCGGGGGAATGGAGAGACCCAGTACTTC.

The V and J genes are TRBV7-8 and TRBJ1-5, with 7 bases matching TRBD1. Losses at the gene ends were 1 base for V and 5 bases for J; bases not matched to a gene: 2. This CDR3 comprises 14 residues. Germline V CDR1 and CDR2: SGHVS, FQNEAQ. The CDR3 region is CASSLVGGYQPQHF. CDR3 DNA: TGTGCCAGCAGCTTAGTAGGGGGCTATCAGCCCCAGCATTTT.

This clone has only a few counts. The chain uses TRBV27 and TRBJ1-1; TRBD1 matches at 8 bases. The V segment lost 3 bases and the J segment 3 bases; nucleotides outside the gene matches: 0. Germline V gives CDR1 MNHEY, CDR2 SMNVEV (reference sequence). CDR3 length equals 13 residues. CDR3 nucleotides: TGTGCCAGCAGTTTGGACAGGGACACTGAAGCTTTCTTT. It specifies CASSLDRDTEAFF.

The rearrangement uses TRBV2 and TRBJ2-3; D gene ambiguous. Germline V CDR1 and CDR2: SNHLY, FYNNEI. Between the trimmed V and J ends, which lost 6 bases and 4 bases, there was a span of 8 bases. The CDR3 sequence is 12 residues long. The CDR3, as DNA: TGTGCCAGCAGGGCCGTCGCAGATACGCAGTATTTT. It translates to CASRAVADTQYF.

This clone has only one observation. DNA of the CDR3: TGTGCCAGCAGTAAGACAGGGCTTGTGAACACTGAAGCTTTCTTT. Translation: CASSKTGLVNTEAFF. The rearrangement joins TRBV28 to TRBJ1-1; 7 bases align to TRBD1. Losses at the gene ends were 5 bases for V and 0 bases for J; bases not matched to a gene: 6. Germline CDR1 and CDR2: MDHEN and SYDVKM. The CDR3 extends over 15 amino acids.

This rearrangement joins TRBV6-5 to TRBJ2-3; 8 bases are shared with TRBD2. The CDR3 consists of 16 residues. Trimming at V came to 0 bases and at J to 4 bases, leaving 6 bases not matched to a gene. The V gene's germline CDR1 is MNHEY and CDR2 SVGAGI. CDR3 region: CASSYSWTSLADTQYF. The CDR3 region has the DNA TGTGCCAGCAGTTACTCGTGGACTAGCTTGGCAGATACGCAGTATTTT.

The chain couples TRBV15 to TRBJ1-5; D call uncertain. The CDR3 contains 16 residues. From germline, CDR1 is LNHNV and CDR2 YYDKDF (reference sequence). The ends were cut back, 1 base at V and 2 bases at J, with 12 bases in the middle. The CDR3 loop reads CATSRGGVGGNQPQHF. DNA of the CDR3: TGTGCCACCAGCAGAGGGGGAGTTGGGGGCAATCAGCCCCAGCATTTT. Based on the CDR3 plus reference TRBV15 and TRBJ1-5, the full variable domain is DAMVIQNPRYQVTQFGKPVTLSCSQTLNHNVMYWYQQKSSQAPKLLFHYYDKDFNNEADTPDNFQSRRPNTSFCFLDIRSPGLGDTAMYLCATSRGGVGGNQPQHFGDGTRLSIL.

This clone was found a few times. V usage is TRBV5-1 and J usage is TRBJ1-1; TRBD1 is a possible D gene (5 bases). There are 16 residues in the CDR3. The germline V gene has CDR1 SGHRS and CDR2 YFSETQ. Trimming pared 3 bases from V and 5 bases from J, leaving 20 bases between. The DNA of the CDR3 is TGCGCCAGCAGCTCGAAGAAGGACCCCCGGGGGACTGAAGCTTTCTTT. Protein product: CASSSKKDPRGTEAFF.

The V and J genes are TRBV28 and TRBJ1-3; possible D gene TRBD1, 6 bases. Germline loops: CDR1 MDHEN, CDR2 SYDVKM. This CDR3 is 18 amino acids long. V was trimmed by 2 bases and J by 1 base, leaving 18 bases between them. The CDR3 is CASSLGGGGRVSGNTIYF. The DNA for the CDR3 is TGTGCCAGCAGTTTAGGAGGGGGGGGCAGGGTGTCTGGAAACACCATATATTTT. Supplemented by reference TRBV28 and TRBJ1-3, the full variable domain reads DVKVTQSSRYLVKRTGEKVFLECVQDMDHENMFWYRQDPGLGLRLIYFSYDVKMKEKGDIPEGYSVSREKKERFSLILESASTNQTSMYLCASSLGGGGRVSGNTIYFGEGSWLTVV.

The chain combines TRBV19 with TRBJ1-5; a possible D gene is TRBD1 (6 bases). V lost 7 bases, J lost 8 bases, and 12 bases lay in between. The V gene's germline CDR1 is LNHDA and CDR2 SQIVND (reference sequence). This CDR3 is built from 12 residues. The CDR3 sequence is CASTLRGKPQHF. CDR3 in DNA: TGTGCCAGTACCCTAAGGGGGAAGCCCCAGCATTTT.

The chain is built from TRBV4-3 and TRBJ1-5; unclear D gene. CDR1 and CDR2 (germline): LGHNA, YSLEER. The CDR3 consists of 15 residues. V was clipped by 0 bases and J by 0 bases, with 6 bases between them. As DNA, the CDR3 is TGCGCCAGCAGCCAAGACGGGGTTAGCAATCAGCCCCAGCATTTT. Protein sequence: CASSQDGVSNQPQHF.

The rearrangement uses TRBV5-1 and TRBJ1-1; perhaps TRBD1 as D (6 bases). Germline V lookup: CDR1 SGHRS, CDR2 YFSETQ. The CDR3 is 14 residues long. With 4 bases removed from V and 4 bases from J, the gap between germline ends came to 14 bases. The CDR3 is CASSAGQMATEAFF. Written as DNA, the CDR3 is TGCGCCAGCAGCGCCGGACAGATGGCCACTGAAGCTTTCTTT.

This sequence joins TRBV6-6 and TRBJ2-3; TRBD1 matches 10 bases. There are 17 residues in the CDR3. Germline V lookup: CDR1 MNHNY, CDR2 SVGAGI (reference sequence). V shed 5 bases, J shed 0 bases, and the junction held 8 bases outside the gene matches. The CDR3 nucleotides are TGTGCCAGCAGTCCTCACAGGACAGGGGGTAGCACAGATACGCAGTATTTT. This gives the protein CASSPHRTGGSTDTQYF.

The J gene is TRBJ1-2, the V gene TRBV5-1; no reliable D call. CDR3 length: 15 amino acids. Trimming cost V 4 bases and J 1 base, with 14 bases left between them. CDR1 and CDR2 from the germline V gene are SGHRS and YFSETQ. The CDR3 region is CASSPGWAVNYGYTF. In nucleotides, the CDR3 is TGCGCCAGCAGCCCGGGGTGGGCCGTTAACTATGGCTACACCTTC.

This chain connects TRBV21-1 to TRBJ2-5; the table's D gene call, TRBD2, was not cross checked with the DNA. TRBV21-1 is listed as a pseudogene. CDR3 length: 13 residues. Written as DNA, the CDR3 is TGTGCCAGCAGAACCGGGAAAGGGAAGACCCAGTACTTC. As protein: CASRTGKGKTQYF.

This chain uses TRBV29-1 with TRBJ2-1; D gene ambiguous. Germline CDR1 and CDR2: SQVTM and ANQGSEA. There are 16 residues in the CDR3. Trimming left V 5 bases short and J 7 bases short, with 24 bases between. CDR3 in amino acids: CSVPTSAWVEGNEQFF. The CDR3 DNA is TGCAGCGTTCCGACCAGCGCCTGGGTAGAAGGTAATGAGCAGTTCTTC.

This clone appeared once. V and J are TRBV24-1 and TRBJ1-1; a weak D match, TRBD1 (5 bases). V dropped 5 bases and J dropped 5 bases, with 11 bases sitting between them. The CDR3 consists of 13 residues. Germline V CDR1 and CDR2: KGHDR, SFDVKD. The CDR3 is CATSGGQGTEAFF. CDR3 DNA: TGTGCCACCAGTGGCGGTCAGGGAACTGAAGCTTTCTTT.

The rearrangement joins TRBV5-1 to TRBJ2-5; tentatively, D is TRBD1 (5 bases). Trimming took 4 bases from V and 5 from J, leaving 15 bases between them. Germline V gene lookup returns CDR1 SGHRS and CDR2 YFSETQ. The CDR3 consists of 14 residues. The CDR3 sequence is CASSLTLGPETQYF. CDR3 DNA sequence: TGCGCCAGCAGCCTTACGCTGGGGCCGGAGACCCAGTACTTC. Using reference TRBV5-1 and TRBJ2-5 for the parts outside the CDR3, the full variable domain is KAGVTQTPRYLIKTRGQQVTLSCSPISGHRSVSWYQQTPGQGLQFLFEYFSETQRNKGNFPGRFSGRQFSNSRSEMNVSTLELGDSALYLCASSLTLGPETQYFGPGTRLLVL.